Each of the 27 T cell receptor beta chains below was sequenced from the same sample in a study of T-cell memory formation after mild COVID-19. TCRdb used MiXCR to reprocess the 5' RACE reads, holding one entry per CDR3 protein. The repertoire holds 75,000 to 90,000 distinct CDR3 sequences, with roughly 13% as singletons. Sequenced input: PBMCs or a T cell subset sorted from them (not recorded which). The receptors stem from an adult woman who had mild COVID-19 (a few samples of this study predate the infection). Cell type and time point are not known.

The chain recombines TRBV5-1 with TRBJ2-7; a weak D match, TRBD2 (6 bases). Germline V gives CDR1 SGHRS, CDR2 YFSETQ. The CDR3 length is 13 residues. Trimming left V 2 bases short and J 4 bases short, with 10 bases between. CDR3 in DNA: TGCGCCAGCAGCTTCGGGGGAAATTACGAGCAGTACTTC. Translating gives CASSFGGNYEQYF.

The chain has TRBV5-1 and TRBJ1-5; no definite D call. CDR3 size: 14 residues. Germline CDR1 is SGHRS and CDR2 is YFSETQ. Trimming removed 0 bases at V and 2 bases at J, with 6 bases between. The CDR3 DNA is TGCGCCAGCAGCTTGGGTGACGGCAATCAGCCCCAGCATTTT. Encoded protein: CASSLGDGNQPQHF.

This clonotype was counted many times. This chain uses TRBV5-5 with TRBJ2-1, with D possibly TRBD2 on 6 matching bases. Trimming removed 4 bases at V and 7 bases at J, with 12 bases between. The V gene's germline CDR1 is SGHKS and CDR2 YYEKEE (reference sequence). This CDR3 region has 13 residues. CDR3 in amino acids: CASSVGLRNEQFF. CDR3 DNA sequence: TGTGCCAGCAGCGTGGGACTTCGGAATGAGCAGTTCTTC.

The chain links TRBV29-1 to TRBJ2-7; D may be TRBD2 (6 bases). The CDR3 is 14 residues long. The V and J ends lost 1 base and 2 bases respectively, with 12 bases between them. The germline CDR1 and CDR2 sequences are SQVTM and ANQGSEA. The CDR3 here is CSVEVAGSPYEQYF. CDR3 nucleotides: TGCAGCGTTGAAGTGGCGGGAAGTCCCTACGAGCAGTACTTC.

The rearrangement uses TRBV7-9 and TRBJ2-1, with D perhaps given as TRBD1 or TRBD2 (5 bases each). Germline loops: CDR1 SEHNR, CDR2 FQNEAQ (reference sequence). The CDR3 is made up of 18 amino acids. V lost 5 bases to trimming and J lost 0 bases, with 20 bases between them. For the CDR3, the DNA is TGTGCCAGCAGCCCTACGAGGGGAGCCTCTAGCTCCTACAATGAGCAGTTCTTC. Residues: CASSPTRGASSSYNEQFF.

This clonotype came up once. This chain links TRBV6-5 with TRBJ1-2; D is possibly TRBD1 (6 bases). In germline, CDR1 is MNHEY, CDR2 SVGAGI. V was clipped by 6 bases and J by 4 bases, with 12 bases between them. The CDR3 is 13 residues long. CDR3 residues: CASSEQGGYGYTF. DNA for the CDR3: TGTGCCAGCAGCGAACAGGGTGGCTATGGCTACACCTTC.

This clonotype was counted between two and nine times. This chain joins TRBV7-6 and TRBJ2-7; D ambiguous. This CDR3 region has 12 residues. Per the germline V gene, CDR1 is SGHVS and CDR2 is FNYEAQ. Deletions cut 5 bases from V and 7 bases from J, with 12 bases between. CDR3 protein: CASSPPGQEQYF. In DNA form, the CDR3 reads TGTGCCAGCAGCCCCCCGGGCCAAGAGCAGTACTTC.

The sample holds many counts of this clonotype. The chain combines TRBV4-3 with TRBJ2-7; 12 bases are a match to TRBD2. Germline V gives CDR1 LGHNA, CDR2 YSLEER. The CDR3 has 15 amino acids. V shed 1 base, J shed 4 bases, and the junction held 2 bases outside the gene matches. CDR3 nucleotide sequence: TGCGCCAGCAGCCAAGGAGGGACTAGCGGGTACGAGCAGTACTTC. Translating it yields CASSQGGTSGYEQYF.

The chain employs TRBV6-5 and TRBJ2-1; 11 positions match TRBD2. Germline V gives CDR1 MNHEY, CDR2 SVGAGI. Unmatched junction bases numbered 5, after V lost 6 bases and J lost 4 bases. CDR3 length equals 15 residues. The CDR3 bases are TGTGCCAGCAGCGATAGCGGGGGGGTTTACAATGAGCAGTTCTTC. It yields the protein CASSDSGGVYNEQFF.

This clonotype was recorded a few times. V and J are TRBV29-1 and TRBJ2-7, with 8 bases lining up with TRBD1. The germline gives CDR1 SQVTM, CDR2 ANQGSEA. J lost 3 bases, V lost 5 bases, and 9 bases had no gene match. This CDR3 region has 14 residues. CDR3 nucleotide sequence: TGCAGCGTTTTTGACAGGGGAAGAAGCTACGAGCAGTACTTC. Translated: CSVFDRGRSYEQYF.

This clonotype showed up just a few times. The chain is built from TRBV4-1 and TRBJ1-1; D is undetermined. CDR3 length: 13 amino acids. Per germline, CDR1 MGHRA and CDR2 YSYEKL. V lost 0 bases, J lost 10 bases, and 12 bases lay in between. The CDR3 DNA follows: TGCGCCAGCAGCCAAGATTGGTGGACCGGAGCTTTCTTT. This encodes CASSQDWWTGAFF.

This clonotype was recorded a few times. The rearrangement uses TRBV15 and TRBJ2-7; perhaps TRBD1 as D (6 bases). CDR3 length: 13 residues. The V gene lost 5 bases and the J gene lost 0 bases, with 8 bases spanning the gap. Germline V gene sequence: CDR1 LNHNV, CDR2 YYDKDF (reference sequence). The CDR3 here is CATSEGDSYEQYF. In DNA form, the CDR3 reads TGTGCCACCAGCGAGGGGGACTCCTACGAGCAGTACTTC. The whole variable domain, filled in from reference TRBV15 and TRBJ2-7, reads DAMVIQNPRYQVTQFGKPVTLSCSQTLNHNVMYWYQQKSSQAPKLLFHYYDKDFNNEADTPDNFQSRRPNTSFCFLDIRSPGLGDTAMYLCATSEGDSYEQYFGPGTRLTVT.

The chain has TRBV7-9 and TRBJ2-1, with 8 bases that match TRBD1. Per germline, CDR1 SEHNR and CDR2 FQNEAQ (reference sequence). Trimming removed 1 base from V and 8 bases from J; junction bases left unmatched: 7. This CDR3 is 15 amino acids long. CDR3 sequence (DNA): TGTGCCAGCAGCTTAGGGTGGCAGGGGGCGGATGAGCAGTTCTTC. Encoded protein: CASSLGWQGADEQFF.

This clonotype has more than one count but fewer than ten. The chain is built from TRBV5-1 and TRBJ1-2; maybe TRBD1 (5 bases). Germline CDR1 reads SGHRS; CDR2 reads YFSETQ. With 0 bases removed from V and 5 bases from J, the gap between germline ends came to 8 bases. The CDR3 is 13 amino acids. The CDR3 loop is CASSLAEGYGYTF. In DNA, the CDR3 is TGCGCCAGCAGCTTGGCCGAGGGGTATGGCTACACCTTC. Full variable domain (missing parts from reference TRBV5-1 and TRBJ1-2): KAGVTQTPRYLIKTRGQQVTLSCSPISGHRSVSWYQQTPGQGLQFLFEYFSETQRNKGNFPGRFSGRQFSNSRSEMNVSTLELGDSALYLCASSLAEGYGYTFGSGTRLTVV.

The sample holds a few counts of this clonotype. The J gene is TRBJ2-7, the V gene TRBV5-1, with D possibly being TRBD1 (6 bases). V lost 6 bases and J lost 0, with 16 bases in between. The CDR3 is made up of 15 amino acids. CDR1 and CDR2 (germline): SGHRS, YFSETQ. CDR3 region: CASTDNRDNSYEQYF. CDR3 DNA sequence: TGCGCCAGCACAGATAACCGGGACAACTCCTACGAGCAGTACTTC.

This clonotype was counted once. Here the CDR3 reads CASNLVAGAFNEQFF. DNA for the CDR3: TGTGCCAGCAACCTCGTAGCGGGGGCCTTCAATGAGCAGTTCTTC. This sequence joins TRBV7-9 and TRBJ2-1; 9 bases match TRBD2. The CDR3 sequence is 15 residues long. V trimming: 7 bases; J trimming: 6 bases; junction bases outside the gene matches: 10. The V gene's germline CDR1 is SEHNR and CDR2 FQNEAQ (reference sequence). The whole variable domain, remainder taken from reference TRBV7-9 and TRBJ2-1, is DTGVSQNPRHKITKRGQNVTFRCDPISEHNRLYWYRQTLGQGPEFLTYFQNEAQLEKSRLLSDRFSAERPKGSFSTLEIQRTEQGDSAMYLCASNLVAGAFNEQFFGPGTRLTVL.

This clonotype was seen a handful of times. The V call is TRBV9, the J call TRBJ2-3; D might be TRBD2 (6 bases). This CDR3 is built from 15 residues. CDR1 and CDR2 from the germline V gene are SGDLS and YYNGEE. The V end lost 0 bases, the J end lost 1 base, and 9 bases lay between the germline ends. In nucleotides, the CDR3 is TGTGCCAGCAGCGTAGAAGTAGCGGGCACAGATACGCAGTATTTT. Amino acid sequence: CASSVEVAGTDTQYF.

The rearrangement links TRBV25-1 to TRBJ2-3, with D perhaps given as TRBD1 or TRBD2 (5 bases each). The CDR3 consists of 16 residues. Germline loops: CDR1 MGHDK, CDR2 SYGVNS. The V gene lost 4 bases and the J gene lost 3 bases, with 17 bases spanning the gap. This chain's CDR3 is CASSGGAAGLTDTQYF. Written as DNA, the CDR3 is TGTGCCAGCAGTGGAGGGGCGGCAGGGTTGACAGATACGCAGTATTTT.

This clonotype is deemed medium-sized (0.01 to 0.1%). The CDR3 reads CASSLGLGGNEQFF. The CDR3 DNA follows: TGTGCCAGCAGCTTAGGACTAGGTGGGAATGAGCAGTTCTTC. V and J are TRBV7-8 and TRBJ2-1; weak D call: TRBD2 (6 bases). Trimming shortened V by 1 base and J by 7 bases, and 11 bases separated the two germline ends. Germline loops: CDR1 SGHVS, CDR2 FQNEAQ. The CDR3 is 14 amino acids. The entire variable domain, with the rest obtained from reference TRBV7-8 and TRBJ2-1, is as follows: GAGVSQSPRYKVAKRGQDVALRCDPISGHVSLFWYQQALGQGPEFLTYFQNEAQLDKSGLPSDRFFAERPEGSVSTLKIQRTQQEDSAVYLCASSLGLGGNEQFFGPGTRLTVL.

J is TRBJ1-2 and V is TRBV7-9; the match to TRBD1 covers 8 bases. The germline gives CDR1 SEHNR, CDR2 FQNEAQ (reference sequence). This CDR3 has 15 amino acids. J lost 2 bases, V lost 3 bases, and 5 bases had no gene match. The CDR3 here is CASSFGQGTNYGYTF. In DNA form, the CDR3 reads TGTGCCAGCAGCTTCGGACAGGGAACCAACTATGGCTACACCTTC.

The chain is built from TRBV29-1 and TRBJ2-1; 11 bases align to TRBD1. The J segment lost 3 bases and the V segment lost 6 bases, leaving 7 bases of the junction unmatched. Germline CDR1 and CDR2: SQVTM and ANQGSEA. This CDR3 comprises 15 residues. The CDR3, as DNA: TGCAGCGTAGAACCGGGACAGGGGGTCTACAATGAGCAGTTCTTC. Its protein product is CSVEPGQGVYNEQFF.

This clonotype was seen only a few times. The chain has TRBV7-8 and TRBJ2-7, with 13 bases lining up with TRBD2. The CDR3 totals 15 residues. Per the germline V gene, CDR1 is SGHVS and CDR2 is FQNEAQ. Trimming at V came to 5 bases and at J to 3 bases, leaving 4 bases not matched to a gene. The CDR3 here is CASSDRTSGSYEQYF. The CDR3 DNA follows: TGTGCCAGCAGCGACAGGACTAGCGGGAGCTACGAGCAGTACTTC.

V is TRBV16 and J is TRBJ2-6; D gene uncertain. The CDR3 has 15 residues. V was shortened by 2 bases and J by 0 bases, with 5 bases between the two germline ends. Germline V CDR1 and CDR2: KGHSY, FQNENV. The CDR3 region has the DNA TGTGCCAGCAGCCAAGGGTACTCTGGGGCCAACGTCCTGACTTTC. Protein product: CASSQGYSGANVLTF.

This clonotype was counted at least ten times. The V gene is TRBV15, the J gene TRBJ2-3; the D is unclear. Germline CDR1 is LNHNV and CDR2 is YYDKDF (reference sequence). Trimming shortened V by 2 bases and J by 6 bases, and 21 bases separated the two germline ends. This CDR3 comprises 17 residues. CDR3 nucleotides: TGTGCCACCAGCAGATCCGGCTCTACGCACTTAGCCGATACGCAGTATTTT. Translation gives CATSRSGSTHLADTQYF.

This CDR3 is CSVEDHTPRYTF. The CDR3 coding sequence is TGCAGCGTTGAAGATCACACCCCCCGCTACACCTTC. The chain couples TRBV29-1 to TRBJ1-2; D uncertain. The CDR3 spans 12 residues. Trimming removed 0 bases from V and 9 bases from J, with 11 bases in between. CDR1 and CDR2 (germline): SQVTM, ANQGSEA.

There are a few counts of this clonotype. This chain joins TRBV12-3 or TRBV12-4 and TRBJ1-2, with unresolved D. This CDR3 region has 14 residues. V lost 5 bases, J lost 0 bases, and 10 bases lay in between. In DNA, the CDR3 is TGTGCCAGCAGTGGTACAGAGTCTAACTATGGCTACACCTTC. Translated, it gives CASSGTESNYGYTF.

This clonotype turned up a few times. V is TRBV5-1 and J is TRBJ2-3; tentatively, D is TRBD2 (6 bases). The germline V and J ends were trimmed by 4 bases and 4 bases, with 25 bases remaining between them. Germline loops: CDR1 SGHRS, CDR2 YFSETQ. The length of the CDR3 is 18 residues. CDR3 sequence (DNA): TGCGCCAGCAGCCCGGGGGTAGCGGTCCCCGCCGGTGCAGATACGCAGTATTTT. It specifies CASSPGVAVPAGADTQYF.